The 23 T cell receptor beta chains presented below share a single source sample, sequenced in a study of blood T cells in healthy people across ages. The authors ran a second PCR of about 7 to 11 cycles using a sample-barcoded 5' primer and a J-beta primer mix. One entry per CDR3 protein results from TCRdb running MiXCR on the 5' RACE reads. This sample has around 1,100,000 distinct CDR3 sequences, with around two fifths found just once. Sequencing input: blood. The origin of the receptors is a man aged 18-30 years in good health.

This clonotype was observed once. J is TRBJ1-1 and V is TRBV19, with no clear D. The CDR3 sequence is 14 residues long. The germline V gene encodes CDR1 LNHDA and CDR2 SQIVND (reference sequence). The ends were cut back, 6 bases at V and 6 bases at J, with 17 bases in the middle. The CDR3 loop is CASRDLFGGAEAFF. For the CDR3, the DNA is TGTGCCAGTAGGGATCTTTTCGGCGGCGCTGAAGCTTTCTTT.

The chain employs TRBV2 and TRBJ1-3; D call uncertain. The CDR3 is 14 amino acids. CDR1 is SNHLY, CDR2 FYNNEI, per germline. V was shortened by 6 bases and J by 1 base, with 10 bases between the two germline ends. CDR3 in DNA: TGTGCCAGCAGGGATGACTTGTCTGGAAACACCATATATTTT. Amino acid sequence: CASRDDLSGNTIYF.

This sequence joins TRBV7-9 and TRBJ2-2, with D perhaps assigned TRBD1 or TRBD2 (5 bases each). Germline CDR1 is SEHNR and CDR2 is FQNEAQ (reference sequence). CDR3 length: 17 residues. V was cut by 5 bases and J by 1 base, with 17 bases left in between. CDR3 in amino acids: CASSPTLTGGNTGELFF. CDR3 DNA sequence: TGTGCCAGCAGCCCAACCTTGACTGGGGGGAACACCGGGGAGCTGTTTTTT. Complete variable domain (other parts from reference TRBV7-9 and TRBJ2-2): DTGVSQNPRHKITKRGQNVTFRCDPISEHNRLYWYRQTLGQGPEFLTYFQNEAQLEKSRLLSDRFSAERPKGSFSTLEIQRTEQGDSAMYLCASSPTLTGGNTGELFFGEGSRLTVL.

For the CDR3, the DNA is TGCAGTGCTAGCAAGTCGGGGGGGCCTTACAATGAGCAGTTCTTC. Translating it yields CSASKSGGPYNEQFF. The chain carries TRBV20-1 and TRBJ2-1, with 8 bases identical to TRBD2. The germline CDR1 and CDR2 sequences are DFQATT and SNEGSKA (reference sequence). V lost 3 bases and J lost 4; bases outside the gene matches: 8. This CDR3 region has 15 residues.

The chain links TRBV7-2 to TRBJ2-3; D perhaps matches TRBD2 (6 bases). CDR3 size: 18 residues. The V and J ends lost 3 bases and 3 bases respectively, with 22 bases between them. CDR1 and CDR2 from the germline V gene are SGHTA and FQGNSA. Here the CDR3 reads CASSFRDSAWERTDTQYF. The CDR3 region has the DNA TGTGCCAGCAGCTTCCGGGACTCCGCATGGGAGCGTACAGATACGCAGTATTTT.

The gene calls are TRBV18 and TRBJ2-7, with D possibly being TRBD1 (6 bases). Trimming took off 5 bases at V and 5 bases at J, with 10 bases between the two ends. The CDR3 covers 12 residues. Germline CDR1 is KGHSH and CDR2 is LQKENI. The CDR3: CASSTGSDEQYF. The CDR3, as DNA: TGTGCCAGCTCAACAGGGAGCGACGAGCAGTACTTC.

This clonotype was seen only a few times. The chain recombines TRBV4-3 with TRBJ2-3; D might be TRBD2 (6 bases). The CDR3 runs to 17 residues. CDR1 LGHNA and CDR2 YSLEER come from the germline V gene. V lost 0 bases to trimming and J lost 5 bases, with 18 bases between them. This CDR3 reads CASSQDNRGSAQDTQYF. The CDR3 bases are TGCGCCAGCAGCCAAGACAATCGGGGGAGTGCACAAGATACGCAGTATTTT.

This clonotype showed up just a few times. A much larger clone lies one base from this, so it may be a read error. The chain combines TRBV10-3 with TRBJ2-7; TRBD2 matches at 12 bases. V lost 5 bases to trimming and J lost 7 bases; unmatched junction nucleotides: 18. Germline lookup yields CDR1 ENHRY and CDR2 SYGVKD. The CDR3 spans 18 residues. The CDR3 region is CAISTYAPLAGGPNEQYF. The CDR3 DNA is TGTGCCATCAGTACGTATGCCCCTCTAGCGGGGGGGCCCAATGAGCAGTACTTC.

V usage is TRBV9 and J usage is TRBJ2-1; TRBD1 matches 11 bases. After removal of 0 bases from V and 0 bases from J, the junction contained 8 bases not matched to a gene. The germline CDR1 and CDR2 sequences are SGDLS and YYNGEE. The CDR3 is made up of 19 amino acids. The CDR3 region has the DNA TGTGCCAGCAGCGTAGCAGGGACAGGGGGGCCCTCCTCCTACAATGAGCAGTTCTTC. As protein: CASSVAGTGGPSSYNEQFF.

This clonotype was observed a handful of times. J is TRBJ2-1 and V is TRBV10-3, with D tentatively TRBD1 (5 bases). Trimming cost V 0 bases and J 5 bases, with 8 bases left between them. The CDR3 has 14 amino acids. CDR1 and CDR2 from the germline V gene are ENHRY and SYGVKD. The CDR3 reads CAISESARDNEQFF. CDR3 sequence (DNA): TGTGCCATCAGTGAGTCGGCCAGGGACAATGAGCAGTTCTTC.

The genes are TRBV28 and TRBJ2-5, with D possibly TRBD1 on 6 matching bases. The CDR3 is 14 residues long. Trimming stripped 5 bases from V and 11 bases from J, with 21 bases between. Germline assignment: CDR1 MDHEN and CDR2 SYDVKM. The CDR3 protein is CASSTDRTYNEQYF. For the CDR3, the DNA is TGTGCCAGCAGTACGGACAGAACCTACAATGAGCAGTACTTC.

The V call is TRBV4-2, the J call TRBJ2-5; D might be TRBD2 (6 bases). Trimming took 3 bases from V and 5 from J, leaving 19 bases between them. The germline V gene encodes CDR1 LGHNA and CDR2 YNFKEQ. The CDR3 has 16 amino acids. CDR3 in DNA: TGTGCCAGCAGCCATTATCCTGGGGCTAGCGTTGAGACCCAGTACTTC. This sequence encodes CASSHYPGASVETQYF.

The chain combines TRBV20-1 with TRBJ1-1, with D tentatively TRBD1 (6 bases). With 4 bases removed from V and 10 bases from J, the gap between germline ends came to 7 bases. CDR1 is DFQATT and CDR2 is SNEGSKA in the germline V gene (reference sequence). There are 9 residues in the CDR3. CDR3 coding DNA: TGCAGTGCTAAGGGGGGAGCTTTCTTT. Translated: CSAKGGAFF.

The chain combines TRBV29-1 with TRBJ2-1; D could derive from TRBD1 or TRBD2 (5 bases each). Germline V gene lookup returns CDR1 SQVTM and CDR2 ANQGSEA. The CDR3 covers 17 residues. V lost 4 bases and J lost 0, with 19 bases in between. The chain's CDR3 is CSVGRGRVGSSYNEQFF. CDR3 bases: TGCAGCGTTGGTAGGGGCAGGGTGGGGAGCTCCTACAATGAGCAGTTCTTC.

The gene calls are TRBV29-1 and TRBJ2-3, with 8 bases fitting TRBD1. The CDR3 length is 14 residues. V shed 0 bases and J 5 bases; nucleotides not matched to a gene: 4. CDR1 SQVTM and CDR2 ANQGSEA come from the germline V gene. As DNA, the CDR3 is TGCAGCGTTGAAGATCGACAGGGGATAGATACGCAGTATTTT. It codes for CSVEDRQGIDTQYF.

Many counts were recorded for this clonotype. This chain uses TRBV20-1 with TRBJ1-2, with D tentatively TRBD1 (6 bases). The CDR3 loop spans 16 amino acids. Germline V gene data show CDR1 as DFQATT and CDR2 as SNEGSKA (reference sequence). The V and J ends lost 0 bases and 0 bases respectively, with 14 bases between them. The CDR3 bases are TGCAGTGCTAGAGATCCCGCAGGGACAACTAACTATGGCTACACCTTC. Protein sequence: CSARDPAGTTNYGYTF.

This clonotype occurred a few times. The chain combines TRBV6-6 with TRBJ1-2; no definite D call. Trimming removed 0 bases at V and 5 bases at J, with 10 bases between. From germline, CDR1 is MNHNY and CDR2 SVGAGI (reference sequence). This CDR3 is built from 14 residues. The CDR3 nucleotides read TGTGCCAGCAGTTACTCTGAGGGCCAGTATGGCTACACCTTC. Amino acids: CASSYSEGQYGYTF.

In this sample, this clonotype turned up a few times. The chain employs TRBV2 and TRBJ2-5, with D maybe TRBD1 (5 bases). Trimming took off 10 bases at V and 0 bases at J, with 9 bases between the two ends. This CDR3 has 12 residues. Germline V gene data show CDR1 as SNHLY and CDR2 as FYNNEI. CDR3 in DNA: TGTGCCAACAGACAGCACCAAGAGACCCAGTACTTC. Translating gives CANRQHQETQYF. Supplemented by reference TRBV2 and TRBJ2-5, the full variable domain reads EPEVTQTPSHQVTQMGQEVILRCVPISNHLYFYWYRQILGQKVEFLVSFYNNEISEKSEIFDDQFSVERPDGSNFTLKIRSTKLEDSAMYFCANRQHQETQYFGPGTRLLVL.

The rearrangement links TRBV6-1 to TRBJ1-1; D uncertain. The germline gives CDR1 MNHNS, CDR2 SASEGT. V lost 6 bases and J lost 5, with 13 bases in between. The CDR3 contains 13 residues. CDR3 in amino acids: CASSRGERTEAFF. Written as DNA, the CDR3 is TGTGCCAGCAGCCGGGGAGAGAGAACTGAAGCTTTCTTT.

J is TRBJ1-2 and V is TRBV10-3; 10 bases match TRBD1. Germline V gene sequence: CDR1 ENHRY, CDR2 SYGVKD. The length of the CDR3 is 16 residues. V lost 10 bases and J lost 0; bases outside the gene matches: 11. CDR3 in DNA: TGTGCCACCCTGGGGGACAGGGGCCTCTCTAACTATGGCTACACCTTC. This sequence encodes CATLGDRGLSNYGYTF.

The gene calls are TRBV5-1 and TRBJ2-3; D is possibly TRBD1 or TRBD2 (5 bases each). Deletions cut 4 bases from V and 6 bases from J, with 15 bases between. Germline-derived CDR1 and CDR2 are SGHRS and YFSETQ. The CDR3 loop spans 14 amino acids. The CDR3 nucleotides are TGCGCCAGCAGCCCTGGGGGTTATTCGGATACGCAGTATTTT. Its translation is CASSPGGYSDTQYF.

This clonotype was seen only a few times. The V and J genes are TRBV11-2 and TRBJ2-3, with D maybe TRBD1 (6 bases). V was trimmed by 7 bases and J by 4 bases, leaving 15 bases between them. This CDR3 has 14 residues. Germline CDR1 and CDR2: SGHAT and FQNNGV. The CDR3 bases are TGTGCCAGCACCGGGACACTCAGGGCAGATACGCAGTATTTT. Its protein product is CASTGTLRADTQYF.

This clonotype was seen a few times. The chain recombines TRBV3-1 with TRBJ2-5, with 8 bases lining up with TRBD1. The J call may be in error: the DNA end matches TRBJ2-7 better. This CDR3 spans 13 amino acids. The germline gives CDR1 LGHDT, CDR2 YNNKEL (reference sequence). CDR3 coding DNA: TGTGCCAGCAGCCCTCACAGGGGGAACGAGCAGTACTTC. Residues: CASSPHRGNEQYF.